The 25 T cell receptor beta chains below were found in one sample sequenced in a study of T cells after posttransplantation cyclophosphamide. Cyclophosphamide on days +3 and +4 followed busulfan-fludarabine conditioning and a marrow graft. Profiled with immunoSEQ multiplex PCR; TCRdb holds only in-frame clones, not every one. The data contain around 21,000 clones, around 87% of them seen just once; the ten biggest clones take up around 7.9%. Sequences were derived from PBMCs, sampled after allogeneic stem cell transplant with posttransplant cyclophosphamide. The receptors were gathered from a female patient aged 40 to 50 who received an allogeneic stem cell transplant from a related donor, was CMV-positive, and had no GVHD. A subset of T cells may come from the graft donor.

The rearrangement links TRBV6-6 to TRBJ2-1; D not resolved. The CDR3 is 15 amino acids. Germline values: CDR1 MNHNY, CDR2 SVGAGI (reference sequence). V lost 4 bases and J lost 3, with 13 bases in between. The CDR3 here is CASSLALSGYNEQFF. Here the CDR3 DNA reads TGTGCCAGCAGTTTGGCCCTATCGGGCTACAATGAGCAGTTCTTC.

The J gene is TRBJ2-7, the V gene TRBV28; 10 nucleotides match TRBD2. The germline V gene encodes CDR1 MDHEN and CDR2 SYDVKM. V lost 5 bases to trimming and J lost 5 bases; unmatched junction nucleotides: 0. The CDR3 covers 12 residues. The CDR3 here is CASSLAGDEQYF. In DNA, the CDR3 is TGTGCCAGCAGTCTAGCGGGGGACGAGCAGTACTTC.

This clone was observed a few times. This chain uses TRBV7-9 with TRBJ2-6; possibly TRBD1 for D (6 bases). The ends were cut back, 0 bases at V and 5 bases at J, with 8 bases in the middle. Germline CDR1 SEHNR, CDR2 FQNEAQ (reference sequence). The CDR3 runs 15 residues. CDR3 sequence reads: CASSLAQGWANVLTF. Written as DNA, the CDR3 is TGTGCCAGCAGCTTAGCACAGGGCTGGGCCAACGTCCTGACTTTC.

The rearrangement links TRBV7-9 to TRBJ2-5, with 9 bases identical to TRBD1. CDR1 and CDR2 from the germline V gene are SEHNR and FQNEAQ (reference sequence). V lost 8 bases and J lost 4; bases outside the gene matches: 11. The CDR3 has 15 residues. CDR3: CASGSGTGIRETQYF. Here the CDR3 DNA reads TGTGCCAGCGGCTCCGGGACAGGGATTCGAGAGACCCAGTACTTC.

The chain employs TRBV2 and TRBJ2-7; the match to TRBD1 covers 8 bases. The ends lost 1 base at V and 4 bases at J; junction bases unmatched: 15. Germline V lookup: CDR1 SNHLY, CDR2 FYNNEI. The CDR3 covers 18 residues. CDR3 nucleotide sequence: TGTGCCAGCAGTGAAGTCGCTGCCCCGAGACAGGGGCCATACGAGCAGTACTTC. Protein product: CASSEVAAPRQGPYEQYF.

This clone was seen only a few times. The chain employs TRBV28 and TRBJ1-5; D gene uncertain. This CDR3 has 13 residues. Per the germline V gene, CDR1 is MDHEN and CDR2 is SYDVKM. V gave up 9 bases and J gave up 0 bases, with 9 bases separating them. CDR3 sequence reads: CASRGSSNQPQHF. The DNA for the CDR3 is TGTGCCAGTCGAGGCAGTAGCAATCAGCCCCAGCATTTT. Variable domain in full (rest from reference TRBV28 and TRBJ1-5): DVKVTQSSRYLVKRTGEKVFLECVQDMDHENMFWYRQDPGLGLRLIYFSYDVKMKEKGDIPEGYSVSREKKERFSLILESASTNQTSMYLCASRGSSNQPQHFGDGTRLSIL.

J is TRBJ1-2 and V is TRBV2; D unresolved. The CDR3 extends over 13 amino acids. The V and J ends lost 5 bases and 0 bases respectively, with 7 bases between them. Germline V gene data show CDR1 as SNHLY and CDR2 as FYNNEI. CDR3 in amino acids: CASSPPANYGYTF. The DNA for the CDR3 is TGTGCCAGCAGTCCCCCAGCTAACTATGGCTACACCTTC.

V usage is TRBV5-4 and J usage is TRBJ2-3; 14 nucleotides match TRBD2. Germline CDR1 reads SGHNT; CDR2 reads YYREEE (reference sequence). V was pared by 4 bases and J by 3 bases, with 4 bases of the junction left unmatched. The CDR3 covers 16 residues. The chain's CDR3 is CASSRWTSGGTDTQYF. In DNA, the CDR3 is TGTGCCAGCAGCAGATGGACTAGCGGGGGGACAGATACGCAGTATTTT.

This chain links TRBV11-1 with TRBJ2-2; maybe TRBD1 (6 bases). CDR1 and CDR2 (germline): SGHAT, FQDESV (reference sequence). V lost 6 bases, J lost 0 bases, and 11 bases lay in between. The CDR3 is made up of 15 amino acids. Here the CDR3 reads CASRAGTTNTGELFF. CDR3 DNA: TGTGCCAGCAGGGCCGGGACAACGAACACCGGGGAGCTGTTTTTT.

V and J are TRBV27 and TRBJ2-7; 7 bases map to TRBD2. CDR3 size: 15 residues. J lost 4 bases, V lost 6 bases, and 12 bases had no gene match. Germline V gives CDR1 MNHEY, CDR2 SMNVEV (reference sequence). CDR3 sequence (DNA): TGTGCCAGCAGCCCCAGCGGGGTTAGCGGTTACGAGCAGTACTTC. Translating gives CASSPSGVSGYEQYF.

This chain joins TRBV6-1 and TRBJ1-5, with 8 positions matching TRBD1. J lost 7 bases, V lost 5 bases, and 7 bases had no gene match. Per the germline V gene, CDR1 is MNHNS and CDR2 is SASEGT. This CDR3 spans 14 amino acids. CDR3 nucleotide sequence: TGTGCCAGCAGTCATACAGGGGGAGGGCAGCCCCAGCATTTT. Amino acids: CASSHTGGGQPQHF.

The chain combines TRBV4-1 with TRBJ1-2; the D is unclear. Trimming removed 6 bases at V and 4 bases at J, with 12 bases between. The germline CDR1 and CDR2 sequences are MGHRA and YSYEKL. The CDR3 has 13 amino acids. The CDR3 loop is CASRGGESYGYTF. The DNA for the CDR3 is TGCGCCAGCAGAGGCGGGGAGAGCTATGGCTACACCTTC.

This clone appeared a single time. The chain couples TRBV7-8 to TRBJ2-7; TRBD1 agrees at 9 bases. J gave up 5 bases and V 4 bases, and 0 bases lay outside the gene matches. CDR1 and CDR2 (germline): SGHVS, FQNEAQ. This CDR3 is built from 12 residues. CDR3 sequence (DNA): TGTGCCAGCAGCTGGGACAGGGACGAGCAGTACTTC. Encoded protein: CASSWDRDEQYF.

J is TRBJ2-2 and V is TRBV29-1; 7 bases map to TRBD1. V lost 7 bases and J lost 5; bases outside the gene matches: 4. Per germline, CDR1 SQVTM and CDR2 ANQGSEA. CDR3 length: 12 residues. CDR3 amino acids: CSGTGETGELFF. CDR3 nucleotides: TGCAGCGGCACAGGGGAAACCGGGGAGCTGTTTTTT.

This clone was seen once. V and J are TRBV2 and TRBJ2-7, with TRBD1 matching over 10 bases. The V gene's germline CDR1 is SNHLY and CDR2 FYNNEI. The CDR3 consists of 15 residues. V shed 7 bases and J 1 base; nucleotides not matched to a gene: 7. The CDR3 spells CASIRPGQGSYEQYF. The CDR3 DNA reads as TGTGCCAGCATCAGACCGGGACAGGGGTCCTACGAGCAGTACTTC.

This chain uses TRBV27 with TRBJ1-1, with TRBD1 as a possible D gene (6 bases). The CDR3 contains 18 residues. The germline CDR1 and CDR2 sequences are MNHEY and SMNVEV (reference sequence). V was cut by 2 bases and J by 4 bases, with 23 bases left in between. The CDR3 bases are TGTGCCAGCAGTTTAGGCTGGGGGCAGCGGAGCCTGAGCACTGAAGCTTTCTTT. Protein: CASSLGWGQRSLSTEAFF.

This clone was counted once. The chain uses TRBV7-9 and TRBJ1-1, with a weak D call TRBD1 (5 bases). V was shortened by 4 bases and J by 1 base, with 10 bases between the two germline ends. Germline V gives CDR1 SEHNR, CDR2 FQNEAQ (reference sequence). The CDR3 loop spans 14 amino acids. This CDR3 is CASSSNGANTEAFF. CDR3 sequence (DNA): TGTGCCAGCAGCTCGAATGGGGCGAACACTGAAGCTTTCTTT.

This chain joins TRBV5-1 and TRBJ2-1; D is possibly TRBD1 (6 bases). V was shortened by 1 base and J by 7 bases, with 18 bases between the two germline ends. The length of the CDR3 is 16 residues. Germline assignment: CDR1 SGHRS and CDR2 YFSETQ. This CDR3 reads CASSLSMRGKGNEQFF. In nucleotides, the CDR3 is TGCGCCAGCAGCTTGTCTATGAGGGGGAAAGGGAATGAGCAGTTCTTC.

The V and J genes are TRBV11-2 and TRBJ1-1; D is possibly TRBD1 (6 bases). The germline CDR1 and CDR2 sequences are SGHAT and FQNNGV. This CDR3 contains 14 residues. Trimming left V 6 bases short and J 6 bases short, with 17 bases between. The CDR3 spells CASRSGTLGSEAFF. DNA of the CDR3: TGTGCCAGCAGGTCCGGGACATTGGGCTCTGAAGCTTTCTTT.

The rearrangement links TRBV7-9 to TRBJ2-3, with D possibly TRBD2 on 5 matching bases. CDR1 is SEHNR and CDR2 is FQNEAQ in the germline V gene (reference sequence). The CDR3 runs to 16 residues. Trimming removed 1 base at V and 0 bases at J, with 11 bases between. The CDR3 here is CASSLVRGGSTDTQYF. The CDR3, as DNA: TGTGCCAGCAGCTTAGTGCGTGGCGGGAGCACAGATACGCAGTATTTT.

The CDR3: CASSPPPGRNEQFF. CDR3 bases: TGTGCCAGCTCACCCCCCCCAGGGCGCAATGAGCAGTTCTTC. The rearrangement links TRBV18 to TRBJ2-1; D may be TRBD1 (5 bases). This CDR3 contains 14 residues. CDR1 and CDR2 from the germline V gene are KGHSH and LQKENI. V lost 3 bases to trimming and J lost 6 bases, with 12 bases between them.

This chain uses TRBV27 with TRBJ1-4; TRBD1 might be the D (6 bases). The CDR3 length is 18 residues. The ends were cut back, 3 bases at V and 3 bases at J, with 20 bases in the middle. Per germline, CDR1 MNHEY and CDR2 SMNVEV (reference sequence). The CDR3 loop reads CASSFFTGPFQPNEKLFF. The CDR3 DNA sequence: TGTGCCAGCAGTTTCTTTACAGGGCCTTTCCAACCTAATGAAAAACTGTTTTTT.

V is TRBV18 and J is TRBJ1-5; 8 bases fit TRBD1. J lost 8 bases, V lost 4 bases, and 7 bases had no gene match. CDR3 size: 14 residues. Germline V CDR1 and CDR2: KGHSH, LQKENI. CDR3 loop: CASSLNTGGEPQHF. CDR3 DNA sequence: TGTGCCAGCTCACTAAATACAGGGGGTGAGCCCCAGCATTTT.

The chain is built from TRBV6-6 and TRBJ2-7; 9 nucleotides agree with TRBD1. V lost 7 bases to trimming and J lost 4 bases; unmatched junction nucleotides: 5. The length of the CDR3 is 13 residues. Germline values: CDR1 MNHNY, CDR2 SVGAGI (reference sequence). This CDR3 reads CASNRGREYEQYF. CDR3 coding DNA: TGTGCCAGCAACAGGGGGCGCGAGTACGAGCAGTACTTC.

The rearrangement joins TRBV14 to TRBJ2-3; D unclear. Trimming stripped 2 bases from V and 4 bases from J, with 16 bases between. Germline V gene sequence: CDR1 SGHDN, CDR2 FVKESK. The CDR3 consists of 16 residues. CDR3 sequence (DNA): TGTGCCAGCAGCCAACTTCCCGCCCTCGGTTCAGATACGCAGTATTTT. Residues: CASSQLPALGSDTQYF.